A selection of T cell receptor beta chains follows, all from one sample in a study of control samples from healthy donors and cancer patients. The assay was immunoSEQ multiplex PCR, and TCRdb's table has in-frame clones only and misses some. This sample's table has about 190,000 clones. Sequencing was done on a sample of blood. The receptors originated from a woman in her twenties or thirties in good health. The CDR3 runs from the conserved cysteine through the conserved F or W. The D gene is left open where the match is weak.

v_call	j_call	d_call	cdr3_nt	cdr3_aa
TRBV7-9	TRBJ2-3	NA	TGTGCCAGCAGCTTAGGTACAGATACGCAGTATTTT	CASSLGTDTQYF
TRBV4-2	TRBJ1-6	NA	TGTGCCAGCAGCCAAGGTCGAACAGGTTATAATTCACCCCTCCACTTT	CASSQGRTGYNSPLHF
TRBV10-3	TRBJ2-3	NA	TGTGCCATCCGATTGGGGGGCACAGATACGCAGTATTTT	CAIRLGGTDTQYF
TRBV5-1	TRBJ2-1	NA	TGCGCCAGCAGCTTGGTGTTTGACGGGGACTCCTACAATGAGCAGTTCTTC	CASSLVFDGDSYNEQFF
TRBV25-1	TRBJ1-1	NA	TGTGCCAGCAGTAAATACAGGGACGACACTGAAGCTTTCTTT	CASSKYRDDTEAFF
TRBV29-1	TRBJ1-2	NA	TGCAGCGGAGACACCGCCTATGGCTACACCTTC	CSGDTAYGYTF
TRBV27	TRBJ1-1	TRBD1	TGTGCCAGCAGTGATACCCCGGGACAGCCCCGCCAAGCTTTCTTT	CASSDTPGQPRQAFF
TRBV28	TRBJ1-6	NA	TGTGCCAGCAGTAGGAGCTCCTATAATTCACCCCTCCACTTT	CASSRSSYNSPLHF
TRBV5-4	TRBJ1-4	NA	TGTGCCAGCAGGGCCTTGGGGAAGAAGGAACTGTTTTTT	CASRALGKKELFF
TRBV7-8	TRBJ2-1	TRBD2	TGTGCCAGCAGCCCCCGGAGGGGACTAGACAACAATGAGCAGTTCTTC	CASSPRRGLDNNEQFF
TRBV4-1	TRBJ2-7	NA	TGCGCCAGCAGCCAAGGGTCACAGGGCAATCGTTACGAGCAGTACTTC	CASSQGSQGNRYEQYF
TRBV13	TRBJ1-3	NA	TGTGCCAGCAGCTTAGGCCTGCGGGGGCAGGGAAACACCATATATTTT	CASSLGLRGQGNTIYF
TRBV11-1	TRBJ2-7	TRBD1	TGTGCCAGCAGCTTAGTGACAGGGGCGGACTACGAGCAGTACTTC	CASSLVTGADYEQYF
TRBV5-1	TRBJ1-3	NA	TGCGCCAGCAGCTTCGGGGACGCAAGCTCTGGAAACACCATATATTTT	CASSFGDASSGNTIYF
TRBV4-2	TRBJ2-3	NA	TGTGCCAGCAGCCAAGAGGGGGCGAGGGATACGCAGTATTTT	CASSQEGARDTQYF
TRBV5-1	TRBJ2-7	NA	TGCGCCAGCAGCGAGGCACAAGCAACATGGACCTACGAGCAGTACTTC	CASSEAQATWTYEQYF
TRBV7-9	TRBJ2-1	NA	TGTGCCAGCAGCTTTGCCAGCTCAGAGCAGTTCTTC	CASSFASSEQFF
TRBV18	TRBJ1-3	NA	TGTGCCAGCTCGCCCGACAGAACTCGCGGAAACACCATATATTTT	CASSPDRTRGNTIYF
TRBV19	TRBJ1-6	NA	TGTGCCAGTAGGCCTCGGCAGGGTTCTTCACCCCTCCACTTT	CASRPRQGSSPLHF
TRBV11-2	TRBJ1-1	NA	TGTGCCAGCAGCTTAGAGCAGCTACTGGAAGCTTTCTTT	CASSLEQLLEAFF
TRBV7-8	TRBJ1-5	TRBD1	TGTGCCACCTCGGACAGGGAGGGCAATCAGCCCCAGCATTTT	CATSDREGNQPQHF
TRBV2	TRBJ2-2	NA	TGTGCCAGCAGTGCAGGGGCACACACCGGGGAGCTGTTTTTT	CASSAGAHTGELFF
TRBV4-1	TRBJ2-3	TRBD2	TGCGCCAGCAGCCCAAGGCTCATACTAGCGGGGGGGGGAGATACGCAGTATTTT	CASSPRLILAGGGDTQYF
TRBV27	TRBJ2-7	TRBD1	TGTGCCAGCAGTACGGATAAAGCGACAGGGGGCCGTTTTGACGAGCAGTACTTC	CASSTDKATGGRFDEQYF
TRBV5-1	TRBJ2-7	TRBD1	TGCGCCAGCAGCTTGGTGGGGACAGGGGGCGGGGAGCAGTACTTC	CASSLVGTGGGEQYF
TRBV18	TRBJ2-7	TRBD1	TGTGCCAGCTCGACCGGGACAGGGGGGTTGTACGAGCAGTACTTC	CASSTGTGGLYEQYF
TRBV6-2/TRBV6-3	TRBJ1-1	TRBD1	TGTGCCAGCAGGCCTGTCGGACAGGGGAGAAGAGCTTTCTTT	CASRPVGQGRRAFF
TRBV5-6	TRBJ2-7	NA	TGTGCCAGCAGCTTGTATCCTAACTACAGGGTGGCCTACGAGCAGTACTTC	CASSLYPNYRVAYEQYF
TRBV6-5	TRBJ2-7	TRBD1	TGTGCCAGCAGTTACTCGGGGACAGGGGCCTATTACGAGCAGTACTTC	CASSYSGTGAYYEQYF
TRBV20-1	TRBJ1-2	NA	TGCAGTGCTAGCATCCTCGGCTACACCTTC	CSASILGYTF
TRBV18	TRBJ2-7	TRBD1	TGTGCCAGCTCACCACGGACAGGGGAGCAGTACTTC	CASSPRTGEQYF
TRBV28	TRBJ1-4	NA	TGTGCCAGCAGTTTATGGACGTCCAGGGTAACTAATGAAAAACTGTTTTTT	CASSLWTSRVTNEKLFF
TRBV28	TRBJ1-5	NA	TGTGCCAGCAGCGACAGACCAACCAATCAGCCCCAGCATTTT	CASSDRPTNQPQHF
TRBV5-6	TRBJ2-3	NA	TGTGCCAGCAGCCAGAGTGGGCAGATCACAGATACGCAGTATTTT	CASSQSGQITDTQYF
TRBV7-8	TRBJ1-1	NA	TGTGCCAGCAGCTCCTACGACAGAAGAGAAGCTTTCTTT	CASSSYDRREAFF
TRBV19	TRBJ1-3	NA	TGTGCCAGTAGTGTTTACAGGTACACCATATATTTT	CASSVYRYTIYF
TRBV19	TRBJ1-2	TRBD1	TGTGCCAGTAGTAACGACAGGGAGCGCGGCTACACCTTC	CASSNDRERGYTF
TRBV24-1	TRBJ2-2	TRBD1	TGTGCCACCAGTGATTGGGACAGGGACGCGAACACCGGGGAGCTGTTTTTT	CATSDWDRDANTGELFF
TRBV7-9	TRBJ2-5	TRBD2	TGTGCCAGCAGCTTAGTGGTAGCGGGGGACCAAGAGACCCAGTACTTC	CASSLVVAGDQETQYF
TRBV28	TRBJ1-2	TRBD1	TGTGCCAGCAGTTTCGGACAGGCGATAGGCTACACCTTC	CASSFGQAIGYTF
TRBV19	TRBJ1-3	NA	TGTGCCAGTAGTATCCAGTTTGGTCCTGGAAACACCATATATTTT	CASSIQFGPGNTIYF
TRBV25-1	TRBJ1-5	NA	TGTGCCAGCAGTAACGCTGGCGGCGGCCAGCCCCAGCATTTT	CASSNAGGGQPQHF
TRBV12-3/TRBV12-4	TRBJ1-5	NA	TGTGCCAGCAGTTGGGGAAACGGAGAGCCCCAGCATTTT	CASSWGNGEPQHF
TRBV4-2	TRBJ1-1	NA	TGTGCCAGCAGCCAACGAGGGCGGCCATTCACTGAAGCTTTCTTT	CASSQRGRPFTEAFF
TRBV7-9	TRBJ1-1	TRBD1	TGTGCCAGCAGCCGCATCCTAATGACGGGACAGATGAACACTGAAGCTTTCTTT	CASSRILMTGQMNTEAFF
TRBV28	TRBJ1-1	NA	TGTGCCAGCAGTTTAAGTCAGGCTAACACTGAAGCTTTCTTT	CASSLSQANTEAFF